These T cell receptor beta chains were read from a single sample in a study of shared T cell receptors in the human thymus. Produced via immunoSEQ multiplex PCR; TCRdb's table is partial and in-frame only. The table has about 660,000 clones, 70% to 90% seen once. The same data also contributed to another study, on human thymus T cells.

Sequenced material: thymocytes. These receptors originate from a boy under three years old with a congenital heart defect. Both conserved end residues are part of each CDR3. The D gene is left open where the match is weak. The size of a clone is reported for some rows only, either as once, few or many, or as a class for expanded clones.

clone_size j_call d_call v_call cdr3_nt cdr3_aa
NA TRBJ1-5 TRBD1 TRBV7-2 TGTGCCAGCAGCTCCCCGGGATGGCAGGGGGCCTATCAGCCCCAGCATTTT CASSSPGWQGAYQPQHF
NA TRBJ2-1 TRBD2 TRBV4-1 TGCGCCAGCAGCCAAGATGCGCGACTAGCGGGATACAATGAGCAGTTCTTC CASSQDARLAGYNEQFF
NA TRBJ2-3 TRBD2 TRBV4-1 TGCGCCAGCAGCCTCGAACGAGCGGGGACCACAGATACGCAGTATTTT CASSLERAGTTDTQYF
NA TRBJ2-2 NA TRBV6-5 TGTGCCAGCCGGGGGGCGGGAGTGGTCACCGGGGAGCTGTTTTTT CASRGAGVVTGELFF
NA TRBJ2-1 TRBD2 TRBV7-2 TGTGCCAGCAGCCCGGGACTAGCGGCAGTAAGCTCCTACAATGAGCAGTTCTTC CASSPGLAAVSSYNEQFF
NA TRBJ2-1 TRBD2 TRBV27 TGTGCCAGCAGCCCTACTATAGCGGGATGGAGGGATGAGCAGTTCTTC CASSPTIAGWRDEQFF
few TRBJ1-1 NA TRBV5-1 TGCGCCAGCAGCTTGGACAGCACGAACACTGAAGCTTTCTTT CASSLDSTNTEAFF
NA TRBJ2-2 NA TRBV23-1 TGCGCCAGCAGTCAATCTGCGAGGTTCACCGGGGAGCTGTTTTTT CASSQSARFTGELFF
NA TRBJ2-7 TRBD1 TRBV5-8 TGTGCCAGCAGCGCCAACCGGGACAGGGGTTCCTACGAGCAGTACTTC CASSANRDRGSYEQYF
once TRBJ2-5 NA TRBV27 TGTGCCAGCTCAGAGGGTACGGACCGTTTACCCCAAGAGACCCAGTACTTC CASSEGTDRLPQETQYF
NA TRBJ2-1 NA TRBV2 TGTGCCAGCAGTGAGGGCAGCCCTCACGGTACCTACAATGAGCAGTTCTTC CASSEGSPHGTYNEQFF
NA TRBJ2-7 TRBD1 TRBV7-2 TGTGCCAGCAGCTTAGCGCGGCAGGGGGCCTACGAGCAGTACTTC CASSLARQGAYEQYF
few TRBJ2-3 TRBD2 TRBV5-6 TGTGCCAGCAGCCGCTCCGGGACTAGCGGCACAGATACGCAGTATTTT CASSRSGTSGTDTQYF
NA TRBJ2-3 NA TRBV27 TGTGCCAGCAGTAGTCCCAGGGATACGCAGTATTTT CASSSPRDTQYF
once TRBJ2-1 TRBD2 TRBV28 TGTGCCAGCAGATTAGCGGGAGCGGATGAGCAGTTCTTC CASRLAGADEQFF
NA TRBJ2-7 TRBD2 TRBV4-1 TGCGCCAGCAGCCCGGGACTAGCGGGACCTTATTACGAGCAGTACTTC CASSPGLAGPYYEQYF
NA TRBJ1-1 NA TRBV5-1 TGCGCCAGCAGCGCGAGAGGGAGAAGACCTGTCTCGAACACTGAAGCTTTCTTT CASSARGRRPVSNTEAFF
NA TRBJ1-1 NA TRBV4-1 TGCGCCAGCAGCCAAGATCATTTTCCGAACACTGAAGCTTTCTTT CASSQDHFPNTEAFF
NA TRBJ1-1 TRBD1 TRBV5-1 TGCGCCAGCAGCCCCAGAGGGACAGGGCAGAACACTGAAGCTTTCTTT CASSPRGTGQNTEAFF
NA TRBJ2-7 NA TRBV19 TGTGCCAGTAGTATATTAGATCACGAGCAGTACTTC CASSILDHEQYF
NA TRBJ2-7 TRBD2 TRBV7-8 TGTGCCAGCAGCTTAACGGTTCCGGAGTGGCTAGCGGGAGCCTACGAGCAGTACTTC CASSLTVPEWLAGAYEQYF
NA TRBJ1-5 NA TRBV6-1 TGTGCCAGCATGGGGAGAGGGCAGCCCCAGCATTTT CASMGRGQPQHF
NA TRBJ2-1 TRBD2 TRBV5-1 TGCGCCAGCAGCTGGACTAGCGGGAGTACCTCATTTTACAATGAGCAGTTCTTC CASSWTSGSTSFYNEQFF